This T cell receptor beta chain was recorded in a study of T cell responses to AZD1222 COVID-19 vaccine. Study-wide context: Analysis merged second doses at about 4 or about 12 weeks.

V was clipped by 0 bases and J by 4 bases, with 13 bases between them. Germline values: CDR1 LGHDT, CDR2 YNNKEL (reference sequence). The CDR3 runs 17 residues. Assay: immunoSEQ multiplex PCR; the TCRdb copy retains only in-frame clones and omits some. The table lists 84,000 or so clones, roughly nine tenths of them singletons. Study outcomes and limitations: Females outnumbered males among donors, who were mostly white British; clonal diversity was possibly underestimated. Repertoires were obtained only post-peak T cell response.

Comment on this clone: The antigen is unknown.

Sequenced here: peripheral blood, sampled on day 0 of AZD1222 vaccination. This rearrangement joins TRBV3-1 (or the pseudogene TRBV3-2) to TRBJ1-6; TRBD1 is a possible D gene (5 bases). The TCR was taken from an adult in good health. The CDR3 loop is CASSQERFWGYNSPLHF. As DNA, the CDR3 is TGTGCCAGCAGCCAAGAGCGTTTCTGGGGGTATAATTCACCCCTCCACTTT.